A single TCR beta chain is shown here with its context. Some clones are missing from TCRdb's copy, which holds only in-frame ones; the method was immunoSEQ multiplex PCR. The sample has some 30,000 clones; 70% to 90% are singletons. The data are from a study of control samples from healthy donors and cancer patients. V was clipped by 3 bases and J by 1 base, with 11 bases between them. Germline V gene data show CDR1 as LGHDT and CDR2 as YNNKEL (reference sequence). This CDR3 has 15 residues. This chain links TRBV3-1 (or the pseudogene TRBV3-2) with TRBJ2-3; no clear D gene. The TCR originated in a female donor with melanoma. Sample: formalin-fixed, paraffin-embedded tissue. CDR3 sequence: CASSHALVRTDTQYF. The CDR3 nucleotides read TGTGCCAGCAGCCACGCATTGGTTCGCACAGATACGCAGTATTTT.